The 27 T cell receptor beta chains listed next were all sequenced from one sample in a study of OX40 agonist ivuxolimab in advanced cancers. Using immunoSEQ multiplex PCR, the repertoire was profiled, and TCRdb retains in-frame clones only, with some absent. This repertoire shows 40,000 to 60,000 clones, roughly 85% found once; its top ten account for 7.9%. The source material was CD4+ or CD8+ T cells sorted from blood, sampled in a trial of the OX40 agonist ivuxolimab. The source is an adult with an advanced solid tumor such as melanoma, head and neck, liver or kidney cancer.

Here the CDR3 reads CASSSLRIGEQFF. CDR3 sequence (DNA): TGTGCCAGCAGCTCCCTTCGGATTGGTGAGCAGTTCTTC. The chain combines TRBV11-2 with TRBJ2-1; D not certain. Germline-derived CDR1 and CDR2 are SGHAT and FQNNGV. This CDR3 is 13 amino acids long. Between the trimmed V and J ends, which lost 4 bases and 9 bases, there was a span of 13 bases.

V and J are TRBV12-2 and TRBJ2-1; the table's D call, TRBD2, was not checked against the DNA. TRBV12-2 has pseudogene status. The CDR3 is 15 residues long. The CDR3 nucleotides are TGTGCAAGTCGCTTATCGCGCGGGATCTACAATGAGCAGTTCTTC. It is translated as CASRLSRGIYNEQFF.

This rearrangement joins TRBV5-4 to TRBJ2-3; TRBD2 aligns across 13 bases. With V trimmed by 4 bases and J by 0 bases, 8 bases remained unmatched. Germline values: CDR1 SGHNT, CDR2 YYREEE (reference sequence). The CDR3 length is 18 residues. The CDR3 here is CASSTTGTSGASTDTQYF. CDR3 bases: TGTGCCAGCAGCACGACCGGGACTAGCGGGGCTAGCACAGATACGCAGTATTTT.

The rearrangement uses TRBV5-8 and TRBJ2-1; 13 bases match TRBD2. J was trimmed by 4 bases and V by 4 bases; bases with no gene match: 5. Per the germline V gene, CDR1 is SGHTS and CDR2 is YDEGEE. The CDR3 extends over 16 amino acids. In DNA, the CDR3 is TGTGCCAGCAGCCCGGGACTAGCGGGGAGTTACAATGAGCAGTTCTTC. It is translated as CASSPGLAGSYNEQFF.

The chain joins TRBV7-9 to TRBJ2-2; D is unresolved. Germline CDR1 is SEHNR and CDR2 is FQNEAQ (reference sequence). This CDR3 is built from 15 residues. Trimming took off 4 bases at V and 0 bases at J, with 9 bases between the two ends. Here the CDR3 DNA reads TGTGCCAGCAGCTCTCTTGGTTCGAACACCGGGGAGCTGTTTTTT. Protein: CASSSLGSNTGELFF.

The V gene is TRBV11-2, the J gene TRBJ1-1, with D perhaps matching TRBD1 (6 bases). CDR1 is SGHAT and CDR2 is FQNNGV in the germline V gene. CDR3 length: 13 amino acids. The V end was cut by 5 bases, the J end by 1 base, with 8 bases between. CDR3 sequence reads: CASSIQGNTEAFF. The CDR3 nucleotides read TGTGCCAGCAGCATACAGGGGAACACTGAAGCTTTCTTT.

V usage is TRBV7-2 and J usage is TRBJ1-1, with D possibly TRBD1 on 6 matching bases. Germline V gives CDR1 SGHTA, CDR2 FQGNSA. CDR3 size: 14 residues. Trimming stripped 2 bases from V and 3 bases from J, with 10 bases between. This CDR3 reads CASSLFGGHTEAFF. The DNA of the CDR3 is TGTGCCAGCAGCTTATTTGGGGGGCACACTGAAGCTTTCTTT.

In regard to this clone: One end of the junction is discordant with germline, which a read error may explain. The chain recombines TRBV4-3 with TRBJ1-5, with D uncertain. This CDR3 contains 14 residues. CDR1 and CDR2 (germline): LGHNA, YSLEER. The DNA for the CDR3 is TGCGCCAGCAGCAAAGAAAGGTTTGGTCAGCCCCAGCATTTT. Translating it yields CASSKERFGQPQHF.

This chain uses TRBV12-5 with TRBJ1-1, with 9 positions matching TRBD1. Trimming removed 9 bases from V and 7 bases from J; junction bases left unmatched: 12. Germline lookup yields CDR1 LGHNT and CDR2 FRNRAP. CDR3 length: 14 amino acids. The CDR3 protein is CASLQGAGAGEAFF. The CDR3 nucleotides are TGTGCTAGCTTACAGGGGGCGGGAGCCGGTGAAGCTTTCTTT.

This sequence joins TRBV2 and TRBJ1-4, with TRBD1 identical over 7 bases. J was trimmed by 2 bases and V by 4 bases; bases with no gene match: 4. CDR3 length: 15 residues. Germline CDR1 SNHLY, CDR2 FYNNEI. The CDR3 protein is CASSALQGTNEKLFF. In DNA, the CDR3 is TGTGCCAGCAGTGCTTTACAGGGGACTAATGAAAAACTGTTTTTT. Combining the CDR3 with reference TRBV2 and TRBJ1-4 gives the whole variable domain EPEVTQTPSHQVTQMGQEVILRCVPISNHLYFYWYRQILGQKVEFLVSFYNNEISEKSEIFDDQFSVERPDGSNFTLKIRSTKLEDSAMYFCASSALQGTNEKLFFGSGTQLSVL.

The chain carries TRBV9 and TRBJ1-6; 8 nucleotides line up with TRBD1. The V gene's germline CDR1 is SGDLS and CDR2 YYNGEE. CDR3 size: 15 residues. With 3 bases clipped from V and 7 bases from J, the junction kept 6 bases outside the gene matches. In nucleotides, the CDR3 is TGTGCCAGCAGCGCCGAGACAGGGGTCAATTCACCCCTCCACTTT. Translated, it gives CASSAETGVNSPLHF.

V gene TRBV5-4 combines with J gene TRBJ2-1; TRBD1 might be the D (6 bases). The CDR3 runs to 13 residues. Germline assignment: CDR1 SGHNT and CDR2 YYREEE (reference sequence). Trimming removed 4 bases at V and 12 bases at J, with 17 bases between. The DNA for the CDR3 is TGTGCCAGCAGCCCAACGGGACAATTAATGCAGTTCTTC. Its protein is CASSPTGQLMQFF.

This sequence joins TRBV18 and TRBJ2-2; 12 positions agree with TRBD2. J gave up 6 bases and V 4 bases, and 6 bases lay outside the gene matches. Germline V gene sequence: CDR1 KGHSH, CDR2 LQKENI. CDR3 length: 16 amino acids. The CDR3 reads CASSHRLAGEAGELFF. In nucleotides, the CDR3 is TGTGCCAGCTCACACAGACTAGCGGGAGAGGCCGGGGAGCTGTTTTTT.

This chain links TRBV5-1 with TRBJ2-5, with 7 bases that match TRBD1. The closer fit of TRBJ2-7 to the DNA end suggests the J call may be wrong. CDR3 length: 14 amino acids. Germline loops: CDR1 SGHRS, CDR2 YFSETQ. Here the CDR3 DNA reads TGCGCCAGCAGCATTACAGGGGCATCCTACGAGCAGTACTTC. It specifies CASSITGASYEQYF.

The V gene is TRBV27, the J gene TRBJ2-1; D ambiguous. The CDR3 sequence is 13 residues long. Germline V gene lookup returns CDR1 MNHEY and CDR2 SMNVEV (reference sequence). Deletions cut 5 bases from V and 0 bases from J, with 5 bases between. CDR3 in amino acids: CASSHSSYNEQFF. CDR3 DNA: TGTGCCAGCAGTCACAGCTCCTACAATGAGCAGTTCTTC.

The chain links TRBV29-1 to TRBJ2-7; D is undetermined. This CDR3 has 12 amino acids. V shed 2 bases and J shed 1 base, with 6 bases lying between them. The V gene's germline CDR1 is SQVTM and CDR2 ANQGSEA. CDR3 region: CSVESQSYEQYF. In DNA, the CDR3 is TGCAGCGTTGAATCGCAGTCCTACGAGCAGTACTTC.

This clone was seen once. The chain couples TRBV5-5 to TRBJ1-1, with D possibly matching TRBD1 (6 bases). CDR1 and CDR2 from the germline V gene are SGHKS and YYEKEE (reference sequence). The CDR3 covers 15 residues. V was pared by 0 bases and J by 5 bases, with 14 bases between. The CDR3 DNA follows: TGTGCCAGCAGCTTGGCTCGGGCAGGGGATACTGAAGCTTTCTTT. Encoded protein: CASSLARAGDTEAFF.

The sample holds one count of this clone. This chain connects TRBV5-5 to TRBJ1-1; 7 positions agree with TRBD1. Trimming at V came to 4 bases and at J to 1 base, leaving 4 bases not matched to a gene. Germline CDR1 reads SGHKS; CDR2 reads YYEKEE (reference sequence). CDR3 length: 14 residues. CDR3 loop: CASSRDSTNTEAFF. The CDR3 DNA reads TGTGCCAGCAGCAGGGACAGCACGAACACTGAAGCTTTCTTT.

J is TRBJ1-4 and V is TRBV9; the match to TRBD1 covers 10 bases. Germline CDR1 and CDR2: SGDLS and YYNGEE. V dropped 4 bases and J dropped 3; count of bases not matched to a gene: 6. The CDR3 runs to 16 residues. DNA of the CDR3: TGTGCCAGCAGCTCCCGGGACAGGGGATCTAATGAAAAACTGTTTTTT. Amino acids: CASSSRDRGSNEKLFF. The variable domain in full, with the rest retrieved from reference TRBV9 and TRBJ1-4, is DSGVTQTPKHLITATGQRVTLRCSPRSGDLSVYWYQQSLDQGLQFLIQYYNGEERAKGNILERFSAQQFPDLHSELNLSSLELGDSALYFCASSSRDRGSNEKLFFGSGTQLSVL.

The chain carries TRBV7-9 and TRBJ2-6, with D tentatively TRBD1 (5 bases). The germline V gene has CDR1 SEHNR and CDR2 FQNEAQ (reference sequence). This CDR3 contains 16 residues. Trimming took off 2 bases at V and 0 bases at J, with 8 bases between the two ends. In DNA form, the CDR3 reads TGTGCCAGCAGCTTACCTGACAGCTCTGGGGCCAACGTCCTGACTTTC. Its protein is CASSLPDSSGANVLTF.

The chain is built from TRBV10-3 and TRBJ2-1; D call uncertain. V was clipped by 0 bases and J by 5 bases, with 11 bases between them. Germline V gene lookup returns CDR1 ENHRY and CDR2 SYGVKD. CDR3 length: 15 residues. The CDR3 protein is CAISESLEGNNEQFF. CDR3 bases: TGTGCCATCAGTGAGTCACTGGAAGGGAACAATGAGCAGTTCTTC.

CDR3 sequence reads: CATSRDGPGTSGRIYGEQFF. The DNA of the CDR3 is TGTGCCACCAGCAGGGACGGCCCCGGGACTAGCGGGAGGATTTATGGTGAGCAGTTCTTC. The rearrangement joins TRBV15 to TRBJ2-1; 15 bases are a match to TRBD2. Germline trimming cut 3 bases from V and 9 bases from J; bases unmatched to any gene: 18. Germline loops: CDR1 LNHNV, CDR2 YYDKDF (reference sequence). The CDR3 is made up of 20 amino acids.

The rearrangement uses TRBV7-8 and TRBJ2-1, with TRBD1 identical over 7 bases. The CDR3 loop spans 14 amino acids. The V segment lost 6 bases and the J segment 3 bases; nucleotides outside the gene matches: 5. The germline gives CDR1 SGHVS, CDR2 FQNEAQ. CDR3 region: CASRPGTDYNEQFF. The DNA of the CDR3 is TGTGCCAGCAGACCTGGGACAGACTACAATGAGCAGTTCTTC.

The chain joins TRBV19 to TRBJ2-5; perhaps TRBD1 as D (6 bases). The end of the DNA aligns better with TRBJ2-7, so the J call may be wrong. CDR1 LNHDA and CDR2 SQIVND come from the germline V gene (reference sequence). This CDR3 has 13 amino acids. For the CDR3, the DNA is TGTGCCAGTAGACGGACAGAAAAATACGAGCAGTACTTC. Encoded protein: CASRRTEKYEQYF.

The chain is built from TRBV7-2 and TRBJ2-7, with TRBD1 matching 9 bases. V lost 5 bases to trimming and J lost 7 bases; unmatched junction nucleotides: 9. This CDR3 comprises 14 residues. Germline CDR1 SGHTA, CDR2 FQGNSA. CDR3 coding DNA: TGTGCCAGCAGCCTTCGACAGGGGGTGAAAGAGCAGTACTTC. Translation gives CASSLRQGVKEQYF.

The chain is built from TRBV5-1 and TRBJ2-6; no clear D gene. V gave up 0 bases and J gave up 0 bases, with 7 bases separating them. Germline V gene lookup returns CDR1 SGHRS and CDR2 YFSETQ. The CDR3 sequence is 16 residues long. CDR3: CASSLVPSSGANVLTF. The DNA of the CDR3 is TGCGCCAGCAGCTTGGTTCCCAGCTCTGGGGCCAACGTCCTGACTTTC.

The chain is built from TRBV7-2 and TRBJ2-1; tentatively, D is TRBD1 (5 bases). The CDR3 spans 16 residues. Germline assignment: CDR1 SGHTA and CDR2 FQGNSA. V lost 3 bases, J lost 4 bases, and 16 bases lay in between. CDR3 sequence reads: CASSFLSGFSYNEQFF. CDR3 nucleotide sequence: TGTGCCAGCAGCTTTCTTTCAGGGTTCAGTTACAATGAGCAGTTCTTC.